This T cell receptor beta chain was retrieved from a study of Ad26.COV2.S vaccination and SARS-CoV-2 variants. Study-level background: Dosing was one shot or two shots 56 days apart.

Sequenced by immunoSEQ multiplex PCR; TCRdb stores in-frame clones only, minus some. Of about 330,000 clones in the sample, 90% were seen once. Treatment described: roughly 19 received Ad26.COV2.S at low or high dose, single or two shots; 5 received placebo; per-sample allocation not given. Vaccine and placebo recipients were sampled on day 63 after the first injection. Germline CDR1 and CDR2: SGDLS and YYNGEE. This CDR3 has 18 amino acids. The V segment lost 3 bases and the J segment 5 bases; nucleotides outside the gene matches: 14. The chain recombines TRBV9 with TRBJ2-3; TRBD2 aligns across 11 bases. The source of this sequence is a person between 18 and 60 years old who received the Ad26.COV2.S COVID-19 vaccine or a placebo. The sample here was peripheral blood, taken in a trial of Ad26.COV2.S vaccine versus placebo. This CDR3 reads CASSALPSGGPLRDTQYF. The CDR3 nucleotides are TGTGCCAGCAGCGCTCTACCTAGCGGGGGGCCCCTGCGAGATACGCAGTATTTT.